A single sample is the source of the 16 T cell receptor beta chains below, sequenced in a study of T cells in localized non-small cell lung cancer. The protocol was immunoSEQ multiplex PCR, while the TCRdb copy is restricted to in-frame clones and leaves out a portion. The sample records about 33,000 clones, around 80% being singletons. Material: peripheral blood, obtained before any cancer treatment. These receptors were obtained from a male donor older than 55 with stage III squamous cell lung carcinoma.

Notes on this clone: This sample also contains other DNA sequences that code for the same CDR3. This chain connects TRBV5-4 to TRBJ2-7; possibly TRBD1 or TRBD2 for D (5 bases each). Trimming took off 4 bases at V and 4 bases at J, with 18 bases between the two ends. The CDR3 length is 15 residues. Germline V gives CDR1 SGHNT, CDR2 YYREEE (reference sequence). This chain's CDR3 is CASSLVAVGPYEQYF. CDR3 DNA: TGTGCCAGCAGCCTGGTGGCAGTGGGACCTTACGAGCAGTACTTC.

CDR3 residues: CASSLSPGAAYGYTF. The CDR3 coding sequence is TGTGCCAGCAGTTTATCCCCGGGGGCCGCATATGGCTACACCTTC. The J gene is TRBJ1-2, the V gene TRBV27; maybe TRBD1 (6 bases). The CDR3 consists of 15 residues. With 0 bases removed from V and 5 bases from J, the gap between germline ends came to 13 bases. Germline V gives CDR1 MNHEY, CDR2 SMNVEV (reference sequence).

This sequence joins TRBV9 and TRBJ1-1; the D is unclear. The CDR3 is made up of 13 amino acids. V was pared by 0 bases and J by 1 base, with 4 bases between. CDR1 and CDR2 from the germline V gene are SGDLS and YYNGEE. CDR3 amino acids: CASSVVWNTEAFF. The CDR3 DNA reads as TGTGCCAGCAGCGTAGTATGGAACACTGAAGCTTTCTTT.

This clone has a single count. The gene calls are TRBV21-1 and TRBJ2-1; no check of the table's D call, TRBD2, against the DNA was made. TRBV21-1 is an annotated pseudogene. The CDR3 spans 20 residues. The CDR3 bases are TGTGCCAGCAGCAAAAACCCCGTTCGTAGAGCGGGAGTGTCCTACAATGAGCAGTTCTTC. Amino acids: CASSKNPVRRAGVSYNEQFF.

The chain is built from TRBV6-5 and TRBJ1-3, with D unresolved. V gave up 8 bases and J gave up 0 bases, with 8 bases separating them. Germline lookup yields CDR1 MNHEY and CDR2 SVGAGI. This CDR3 has 13 amino acids. CDR3 nucleotides: TGTGCCAGCCGGGAAAGCTCTGGAAACACCATATATTTT. Amino acids: CASRESSGNTIYF.

The chain uses TRBV4-1 and TRBJ2-3; the D is unclear. CDR1 and CDR2 from the germline V gene are MGHRA and YSYEKL. The CDR3 sequence is 17 residues long. V was shortened by 2 bases and J by 0 bases, with 15 bases between the two germline ends. Here the CDR3 DNA reads TGCGCCAGCAGCCAATCGAAGCTTGGTTATAGCACAGATACGCAGTATTTT. This codes for CASSQSKLGYSTDTQYF.

V and J are TRBV6-5 and TRBJ1-2; weak D call: TRBD1 (6 bases). CDR3 length: 14 amino acids. Trimming took off 4 bases at V and 7 bases at J, with 16 bases between the two ends. Germline V CDR1 and CDR2: MNHEY, SVGAGI. The CDR3: CASSSGGAGGGYTF. The CDR3 region has the DNA TGTGCCAGCAGTTCGGGGGGGGCTGGAGGTGGCTACACCTTC.

The chain couples TRBV10-2 to TRBJ1-5, with 8 bases identical to TRBD1. Trimming took 7 bases from V and 4 from J; bases not matched to a gene: 6. The germline V gene encodes CDR1 WSHSY and CDR2 SAAADI. The CDR3 covers 14 residues. CDR3 coding DNA: TGCGCCAGCACCCCGGGACAGGTAAATCAGCCCCAGCATTTT. Translating gives CASTPGQVNQPQHF.

CDR3 nucleotide sequence: TGCGCCAGCAGCCAAGCGATCTCTAGCGGGAGCAATGAGCAGTTCTTC. The encoded protein is CASSQAISSGSNEQFF. The chain has TRBV4-3 and TRBJ2-1; 10 bases are shared with TRBD2. Germline trimming cut 1 base from V and 6 bases from J; bases unmatched to any gene: 6. The germline CDR1 and CDR2 sequences are LGHNA and YSLEER. This CDR3 is built from 16 residues.

The chain uses TRBV4-2 and TRBJ2-7; no reliable D call. CDR1 LGHNA and CDR2 YNFKEQ come from the germline V gene. The CDR3 contains 13 residues. V dropped 2 bases and J dropped 0 bases, with 5 bases sitting between them. CDR3 sequence reads: CASSQNPSYEQYF. The CDR3 bases are TGTGCCAGCAGCCAAAACCCCTCCTACGAGCAGTACTTC.

V gene TRBV19 combines with J gene TRBJ1-5; no clear D gene. Trimming took off 3 bases at V and 4 bases at J, with 10 bases between the two ends. From germline, CDR1 is LNHDA and CDR2 SQIVND (reference sequence). CDR3 length: 14 residues. The CDR3 DNA follows: TGTGCCAGTAGTATTAGTGGGGAGAATCAGCCCCAGCATTTT. Protein sequence: CASSISGENQPQHF.

This clone has only a few counts. The chain carries TRBV9 and TRBJ2-1, with TRBD2 as a possible D gene (6 bases). V dropped 0 bases and J dropped 4 bases, with 17 bases sitting between them. Looked up from germline, CDR1 is SGDLS and CDR2 is YYNGEE. The CDR3 loop spans 17 amino acids. CDR3 nucleotides: TGTGCCAGCAGCGTAGGGGCGGGGCGACCCACTTACAATGAGCAGTTCTTC. Amino acid sequence: CASSVGAGRPTYNEQFF.

The rearrangement uses TRBV18 and TRBJ1-4; TRBD1 aligns across 10 bases. Germline CDR1 reads KGHSH; CDR2 reads LQKENI. There are 14 residues in the CDR3. Trimming took 3 bases from V and 8 from J; bases not matched to a gene: 3. CDR3 region: CASSPGQGREKLFF. The CDR3, as DNA: TGTGCCAGCTCACCGGGACAGGGGAGGGAAAAACTGTTTTTT.

In nucleotides, the CDR3 is TGTGCCAGCAGCGACTCTCAGAGCTCCTATAATTCACCCCTCCACTTT. This sequence encodes CASSDSQSSYNSPLHF. The genes are TRBV5-4 and TRBJ1-6; D call uncertain. Looked up from germline, CDR1 is SGHNT and CDR2 is YYREEE (reference sequence). This CDR3 has 16 amino acids. Trimming cost V 4 bases and J 0 bases, with 11 bases left between them.

The chain employs TRBV6-5 and TRBJ2-1; 9 nucleotides agree with TRBD2. J lost 5 bases, V lost 8 bases, and 4 bases had no gene match. The CDR3 extends over 13 amino acids. Germline loops: CDR1 MNHEY, CDR2 SVGAGI. The CDR3: CASSLAGNNEQFF. CDR3 DNA sequence: TGTGCCAGCTCTCTAGCGGGGAACAATGAGCAGTTCTTC.

The chain combines TRBV30 with TRBJ2-3, with 11 bases that match TRBD2. The CDR3 loop spans 18 amino acids. The junction had 16 bases not matched to a gene; V was cut back by 5 bases and J by 3 bases. Germline assignment: CDR1 GTSNPN and CDR2 SVGIG (reference sequence). CDR3 nucleotide sequence: TGTGCCTGGGCCGTACTAGCGGGAGTTGAAATTGGGACAGATACGCAGTATTTT. This codes for CAWAVLAGVEIGTDTQYF.